Presented here are 26 T cell receptor beta chains from one specimen sequenced in a study of cytomegalovirus exposure and HLA in healthy donors. PCR was performed using 60 Vbeta and 13 Jbeta primers. TCRdb's copy holds only in-frame clones and misses some; the assay was immunoSEQ multiplex PCR. In the table there are 130,000 to 150,000 clones, about 64% of which are singletons. The sample was PBMCs. The receptors derive from a woman aged 25-40 years in good health and CMV-seropositive.

J is TRBJ2-2 and V is TRBV29-1; 8 bases fit TRBD1. Trimming removed 6 bases from V and 5 bases from J; junction bases left unmatched: 14. Germline lookup yields CDR1 SQVTM and CDR2 ANQGSEA. The CDR3 covers 16 residues. CDR3 protein: CSVERVGQELTGELFF. The CDR3 DNA is TGCAGCGTAGAGAGGGTGGGACAGGAGTTGACCGGGGAGCTGTTTTTT.

In DNA form, the CDR3 reads TGTGCCAGCAGTTACTCCGGGACTAGCACAGATACGCAGTATTTT. Translating it yields CASSYSGTSTDTQYF. The chain uses TRBV6-6 and TRBJ2-3, with D possibly TRBD2 on 6 matching bases. Germline values: CDR1 MNHNY, CDR2 SVGAGI (reference sequence). The CDR3 covers 15 residues. Trimming pared 0 bases from V and 0 bases from J, leaving 7 bases between.

The V gene is TRBV15, the J gene TRBJ1-5; a weak D match, TRBD1 (6 bases). The germline V gene encodes CDR1 LNHNV and CDR2 YYDKDF (reference sequence). V dropped 1 base and J dropped 6 bases, with 10 bases sitting between them. The length of the CDR3 is 14 residues. CDR3 coding DNA: TGTGCCACCAGCAGAGGGGACATTGGTCAGCCCCAGCATTTT. Protein product: CATSRGDIGQPQHF. The variable domain in full, with the rest retrieved from reference TRBV15 and TRBJ1-5, is DAMVIQNPRYQVTQFGKPVTLSCSQTLNHNVMYWYQQKSSQAPKLLFHYYDKDFNNEADTPDNFQSRRPNTSFCFLDIRSPGLGDTAMYLCATSRGDIGQPQHFGDGTRLSIL.

This clone was picked up a small number of times. V gene TRBV27 combines with J gene TRBJ2-1; 10 bases fit TRBD1. The CDR3 extends over 14 amino acids. Germline CDR1 and CDR2: MNHEY and SMNVEV (reference sequence). The V and J ends lost 7 bases and 9 bases, in that order; junction bases with no gene match: 9. The CDR3 DNA follows: TGTGCCAGCAATGGGGACAGGGGATATAGTGAGCAGTTCTTC. Translating gives CASNGDRGYSEQFF.

This chain uses TRBV11-2 with TRBJ1-2; D is uncertain. V lost 0 bases to trimming and J lost 0 bases, with 8 bases between them. The CDR3 runs to 15 residues. Germline CDR1 reads SGHAT; CDR2 reads FQNNGV. The CDR3 bases are TGTGCCAGCAGCTTAGAGCCAGGTTCTAACTATGGCTACACCTTC. Its translation is CASSLEPGSNYGYTF.

V and J are TRBV19 and TRBJ1-4; 8 bases agree with TRBD1. The germline gives CDR1 LNHDA, CDR2 SQIVND (reference sequence). There are 13 residues in the CDR3. With 5 bases clipped from V and 11 bases from J, the junction kept 7 bases outside the gene matches. The CDR3 protein is CASSSDRVSKLFF. The DNA of the CDR3 is TGTGCCAGTAGTTCGGACAGGGTATCTAAACTGTTTTTT. Drawing the rest from reference TRBV19 and TRBJ1-4, the complete variable domain is DGGITQSPKYLFRKEGQNVTLSCEQNLNHDAMYWYRQDPGQGLRLIYYSQIVNDFQKGDIAEGYSVSREKKESFPLTVTSAQKNPTAFYLCASSSDRVSKLFFGSGTQLSVL.

Comments on this clone: Other nucleotide sequences in the sample specify the same CDR3. The chain links TRBV29-1 to TRBJ2-5; 7 nucleotides match TRBD2. After removal of 4 bases from V and 1 base from J, the junction contained 6 bases not matched to a gene. Germline V gene lookup returns CDR1 SQVTM and CDR2 ANQGSEA. This CDR3 region has 14 residues. CDR3 sequence (DNA): TGCAGCGTTGGGGCGGGGGATGTCCAAGAGACCCAGTACTTC. This sequence encodes CSVGAGDVQETQYF.

This chain uses TRBV29-1 with TRBJ1-2; 9 bases align to TRBD1. Germline-derived CDR1 and CDR2 are SQVTM and ANQGSEA. After removal of 4 bases from V and 4 bases from J, the junction contained 7 bases not matched to a gene. There are 14 residues in the CDR3. CDR3 sequence reads: CSVAGQGIGYGYTF. CDR3 bases: TGCAGCGTTGCCGGACAGGGGATAGGCTATGGCTACACCTTC.

This clone was seen only once. The V call is TRBV5-4, the J call TRBJ1-6; 8 nucleotides line up with TRBD1. Germline CDR1 reads SGHNT; CDR2 reads YYREEE (reference sequence). Unmatched junction bases numbered 8, after V lost 5 bases and J lost 10 bases. The CDR3 consists of 14 residues. The CDR3 coding sequence is TGTGCCAGCAGACAAGGGACAGGCGACTCACCCCTCCACTTT. This sequence encodes CASRQGTGDSPLHF.

The CDR3 DNA follows: TGTGCCAGCAGTTACTCGGGACAGGGGGTTCACGAGCAGTACTTC. It codes for CASSYSGQGVHEQYF. The chain has TRBV6-6 and TRBJ2-7, with 11 bases fitting TRBD1. The V and J ends lost 0 bases and 5 bases, in that order; junction bases with no gene match: 3. This CDR3 region has 15 residues. Germline loops: CDR1 MNHNY, CDR2 SVGAGI (reference sequence).

The genes are TRBV5-1 and TRBJ2-2, with D possibly TRBD1 on 7 matching bases. The V and J ends lost 9 bases and 3 bases respectively, with 18 bases between them. The CDR3 is 15 amino acids. The germline CDR1 and CDR2 sequences are SGHRS and YFSETQ. Here the CDR3 reads CATTRQGGDTGELFF. DNA for the CDR3: TGCGCCACCACCCGACAGGGAGGAGACACCGGGGAGCTGTTTTTT. Together with reference TRBV5-1 and TRBJ2-2, the CDR3 gives the full variable domain: KAGVTQTPRYLIKTRGQQVTLSCSPISGHRSVSWYQQTPGQGLQFLFEYFSETQRNKGNFPGRFSGRQFSNSRSEMNVSTLELGDSALYLCATTRQGGDTGELFFGEGSRLTVL.

The rearrangement uses TRBV29-1 and TRBJ1-4; 11 bases are a match to TRBD1. Germline CDR1 SQVTM, CDR2 ANQGSEA. The CDR3 runs 12 residues. With V trimmed by 6 bases and J by 8 bases, 2 bases remained unmatched. As DNA, the CDR3 is TGCAGCGTCAGGACAGGGGGCGAAAAACTGTTTTTT. Its translation is CSVRTGGEKLFF.

This rearrangement joins TRBV18 to TRBJ2-3; 8 bases are a match to TRBD2. Germline values: CDR1 KGHSH, CDR2 LQKENI. V shed 3 bases and J 3 bases; nucleotides not matched to a gene: 2. CDR3 length equals 14 residues. The CDR3 reads CASSPTSVTDTQYF. The CDR3 bases are TGTGCCAGCTCACCGACTAGCGTTACAGATACGCAGTATTTT.

The chain couples TRBV19 to TRBJ1-5, with a possible D match to TRBD1 (5 bases). Trimming pared 5 bases from V and 5 bases from J, leaving 13 bases between. In germline, CDR1 is LNHDA, CDR2 SQIVND (reference sequence). The CDR3 loop spans 14 amino acids. The DNA of the CDR3 is TGTGCCAGTAGTGTGTGGACGGGGGATCAGCCCCAGCATTTT. Encoded protein: CASSVWTGDQPQHF.

This clone was observed a few times. This CDR3 reads CASRLTGSRTEAFF. The CDR3 coding sequence is TGTGCCAGCAGGTTGACAGGGTCGAGAACTGAAGCTTTCTTT. The chain couples TRBV6-5 to TRBJ1-1, with 7 bases matching TRBD1. V dropped 6 bases and J dropped 5; count of bases not matched to a gene: 9. Germline V gene data show CDR1 as MNHEY and CDR2 as SVGAGI. This CDR3 contains 14 residues.

The chain links TRBV2 to TRBJ2-7; 7 positions match TRBD1. There are 14 residues in the CDR3. Looked up from germline, CDR1 is SNHLY and CDR2 is FYNNEI. The ends lost 7 bases at V and 2 bases at J; junction bases unmatched: 8. CDR3 sequence reads: CASIGWDRTYEQYF. CDR3 coding DNA: TGTGCCAGCATAGGGTGGGACAGAACCTACGAGCAGTACTTC.

This clone was detected only a few times. J is TRBJ2-7 and V is TRBV5-6, with D hard to call. The germline CDR1 and CDR2 sequences are SGHDT and YYEEEE. The CDR3 has 14 residues. V lost 4 bases and J lost 2, with 13 bases in between. CDR3 protein: CASSLPTPPYEQYF. The CDR3 DNA follows: TGTGCCAGCAGCCTCCCGACACCTCCCTACGAGCAGTACTTC.

The V gene is TRBV7-8, the J gene TRBJ1-1; perhaps TRBD1 as D (5 bases). The CDR3 sequence is 14 residues long. Germline loops: CDR1 SGHVS, CDR2 FQNEAQ. Trimming left V 5 bases short and J 1 base short, with 11 bases between. The CDR3 bases are TGTGCCAGCAGCACCGGGGGGTCGAACACTGAAGCTTTCTTT. The encoded protein is CASSTGGSNTEAFF.

The table lists this clone with a few counts. In the same sample, other DNA sequences code for this CDR3. This chain uses TRBV10-1 with TRBJ1-2; D is possibly TRBD1 (6 bases). Trimming took off 8 bases at V and 3 bases at J, with 10 bases between the two ends. Germline CDR1 and CDR2: WNHNN and SYGVQD (reference sequence). This CDR3 comprises 12 residues. CDR3 sequence: CASSSGDYGYTF. Here the CDR3 DNA reads TGCGCCAGCTCTTCAGGGGACTATGGCTACACCTTC.

V usage is TRBV2 and J usage is TRBJ1-2; D may be TRBD1 (6 bases). Trimming took 5 bases from V and 8 from J, leaving 15 bases between them. Germline lookup yields CDR1 SNHLY and CDR2 FYNNEI. The CDR3 runs to 13 residues. CDR3 coding DNA: TGTGCCAGCAGTTACACAGGGTTAGACGGCTACACCTTC. Its translation: CASSYTGLDGYTF.

The V gene is TRBV19, the J gene TRBJ2-7; 9 positions agree with TRBD2. J was trimmed by 7 bases and V by 6 bases; bases with no gene match: 10. Germline CDR1 is LNHDA and CDR2 is SQIVND (reference sequence). The CDR3 length is 14 residues. The CDR3 DNA sequence: TGTGCCAGTAGAATCAGCGGGAGGTACGGGGAGCAGTACTTC. Protein: CASRISGRYGEQYF. Full variable domain (remainder filled in from reference TRBV19 and TRBJ2-7): DGGITQSPKYLFRKEGQNVTLSCEQNLNHDAMYWYRQDPGQGLRLIYYSQIVNDFQKGDIAEGYSVSREKKESFPLTVTSAQKNPTAFYLCASRISGRYGEQYFGPGTRLTVT.

The chain is built from TRBV28 and TRBJ1-4; D is possibly TRBD1 (6 bases). Germline CDR1 MDHEN, CDR2 SYDVKM. The CDR3 length is 14 residues. Trimming removed 9 bases at V and 5 bases at J, with 16 bases between. The CDR3 region has the DNA TGTGCCAGTTGTGGGGGGGCCCAAAATGAAAAACTGTTTTTT. Translated: CASCGGAQNEKLFF.

The V and J genes are TRBV7-9 and TRBJ1-2; 9 bases are shared with TRBD1. The CDR3 has 14 residues. Germline V lookup: CDR1 SEHNR, CDR2 FQNEAQ (reference sequence). V shed 5 bases, J shed 3 bases, and the junction held 4 bases outside the gene matches. The DNA of the CDR3 is TGTGCCAGCAGCCCTCGGACAGGGGACTATGGCTACACCTTC. This encodes CASSPRTGDYGYTF.

V gene TRBV29-1 combines with J gene TRBJ1-1, with D tentatively TRBD1 (5 bases). This CDR3 comprises 17 residues. V was cut by 2 bases and J by 0 bases, with 19 bases left in between. In germline, CDR1 is SQVTM, CDR2 ANQGSEA. The CDR3 here is CSVESPSGRLMNTEAFF. CDR3 DNA sequence: TGCAGCGTTGAATCCCCCTCAGGGAGGCTCATGAACACTGAAGCTTTCTTT.

This clone has just one count. CDR3 sequence: CASSQDREGTGELFF. The CDR3, as DNA: TGTGCCAGCAGCCAAGACAGGGAAGGTACCGGGGAGCTGTTTTTT. The chain links TRBV4-2 to TRBJ2-2, with a tentative D call TRBD1 (5 bases). The germline V and J ends were trimmed by 0 bases and 5 bases, with 10 bases remaining between them. CDR3 length equals 15 residues. Germline assignment: CDR1 LGHNA and CDR2 YNFKEQ.

This clone was picked up a small number of times. CDR3 protein: CATSRDRGGKLFF. The CDR3 bases are TGTGCCACCAGCAGAGATCGAGGTGGAAAACTGTTTTTT. The rearrangement links TRBV15 to TRBJ1-4; D gene uncertain. The CDR3 sequence is 13 residues long. Germline assignment: CDR1 LNHNV and CDR2 YYDKDF (reference sequence). V lost 0 bases, J lost 10 bases, and 9 bases lay in between.